Listed here is a single TCR beta chain. V was cut by 6 bases and J by 0 bases, with 8 bases left in between. Germline V CDR1 and CDR2: MNHEY, SVGAGI. This CDR3 has 14 amino acids. These data originate in a study of control samples from healthy donors and cancer patients. Clones were read by immunoSEQ multiplex PCR, and TCRdb kept only the in-frame ones, dropping some. This sample yields around 68,000 clones, of which 83% are seen a single time; more than 15% belongs to the top ten. Material for sequencing was blood. The receptor comes from a man in his sixties in good health. The J gene is TRBJ2-2, the V gene TRBV6-5; perhaps TRBD2 as D (6 bases). The CDR3 nucleotides read TGTGCCAGCAGGATAGCGGCGAACACCGGGGAGCTGTTTTTT. Its translation is CASRIAANTGELFF.